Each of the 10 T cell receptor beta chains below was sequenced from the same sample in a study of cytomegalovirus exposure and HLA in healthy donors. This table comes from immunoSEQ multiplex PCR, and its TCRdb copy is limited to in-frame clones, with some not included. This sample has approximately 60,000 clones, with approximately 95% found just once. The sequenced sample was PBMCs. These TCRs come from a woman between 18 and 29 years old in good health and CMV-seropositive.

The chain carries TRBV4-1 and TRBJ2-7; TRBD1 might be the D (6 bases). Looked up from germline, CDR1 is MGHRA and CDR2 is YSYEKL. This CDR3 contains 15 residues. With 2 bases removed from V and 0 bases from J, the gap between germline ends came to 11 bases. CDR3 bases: TGCGCCAGCAGCCAATCACAGGGTAGCTCCTACGAGCAGTACTTC. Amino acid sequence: CASSQSQGSSYEQYF.

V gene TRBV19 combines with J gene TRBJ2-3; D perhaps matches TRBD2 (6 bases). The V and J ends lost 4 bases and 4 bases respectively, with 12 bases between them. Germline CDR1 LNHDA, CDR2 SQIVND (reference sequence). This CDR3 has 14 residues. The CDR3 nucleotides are TGTGCCAGTAGTAGAGCGGGTTACCCAGATACGCAGTATTTT. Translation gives CASSRAGYPDTQYF.

CDR3 DNA: TGCGCCAGCAGCCTCGAGCGGGGGCTGGGCAATGAGCAGTTCTTC. Translation: CASSLERGLGNEQFF. The chain carries TRBV4-1 and TRBJ2-1, with 8 bases aligning to TRBD2. The CDR3 is made up of 15 amino acids. J was trimmed by 6 bases and V by 4 bases; bases with no gene match: 8. Looked up from germline, CDR1 is MGHRA and CDR2 is YSYEKL.

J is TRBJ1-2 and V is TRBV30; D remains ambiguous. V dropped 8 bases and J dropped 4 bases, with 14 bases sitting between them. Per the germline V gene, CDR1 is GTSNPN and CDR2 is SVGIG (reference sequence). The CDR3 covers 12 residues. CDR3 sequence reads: CALARLGYGYTF. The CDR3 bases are TGTGCCCTAGCCCGGCTTGGCTATGGCTACACCTTC.

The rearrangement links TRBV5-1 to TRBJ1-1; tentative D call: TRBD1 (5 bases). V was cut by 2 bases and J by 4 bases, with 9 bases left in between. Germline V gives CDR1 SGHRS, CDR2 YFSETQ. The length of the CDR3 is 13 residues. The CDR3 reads CASSFGAGTEAFF. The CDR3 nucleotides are TGCGCCAGCAGCTTTGGGGCTGGCACTGAAGCTTTCTTT.

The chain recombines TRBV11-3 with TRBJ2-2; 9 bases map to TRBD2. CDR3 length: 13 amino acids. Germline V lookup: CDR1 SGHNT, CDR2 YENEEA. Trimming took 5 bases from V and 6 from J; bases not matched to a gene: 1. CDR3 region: CASSRTSAGELFF. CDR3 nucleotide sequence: TGTGCCAGCAGCAGGACTAGCGCCGGGGAGCTGTTTTTT.

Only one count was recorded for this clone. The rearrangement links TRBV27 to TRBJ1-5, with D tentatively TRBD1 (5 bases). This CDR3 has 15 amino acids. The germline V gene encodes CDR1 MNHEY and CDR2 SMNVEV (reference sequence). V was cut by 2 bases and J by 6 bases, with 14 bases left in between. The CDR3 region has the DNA TGTGCCAGCAGTTTAGGGCCAGGGTTCGGTCAGCCCCAGCATTTT. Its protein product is CASSLGPGFGQPQHF.

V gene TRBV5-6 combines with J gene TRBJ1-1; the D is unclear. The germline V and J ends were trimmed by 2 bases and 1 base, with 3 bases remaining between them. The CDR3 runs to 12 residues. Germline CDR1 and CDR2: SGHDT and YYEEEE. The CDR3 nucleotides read TGTGCCAGCAGCTTCGGGAACACTGAAGCTTTCTTT. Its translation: CASSFGNTEAFF.

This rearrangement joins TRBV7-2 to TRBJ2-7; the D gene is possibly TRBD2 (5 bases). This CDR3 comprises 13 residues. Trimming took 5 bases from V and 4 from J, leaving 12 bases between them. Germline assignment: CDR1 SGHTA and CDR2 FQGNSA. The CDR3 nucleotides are TGTGCCAGCAGCCCACGGGGATTGTACGAGCAGTACTTC. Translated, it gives CASSPRGLYEQYF.

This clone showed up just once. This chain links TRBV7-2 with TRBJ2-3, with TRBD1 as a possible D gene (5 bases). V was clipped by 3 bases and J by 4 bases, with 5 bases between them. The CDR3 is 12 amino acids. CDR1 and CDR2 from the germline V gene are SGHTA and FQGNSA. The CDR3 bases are TGTGCCAGCAGCTTGACAGCAGATACGCAGTATTTT. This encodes CASSLTADTQYF.